Below are 18 T cell receptor beta chains sequenced from a single sample in a study of blood T cell repertoires in COVID-19. Assay: immunoSEQ multiplex PCR; the TCRdb copy retains only in-frame clones and omits some. This sample yields tens of thousands of clones, of which roughly 88% are seen a single time; roughly three fifths belongs to the top ten. The specimen was peripheral blood. The receptors were gathered from a man aged 70 or older with acute or convalescent COVID-19.

This clone is judged medium-sized. The genes are TRBV5-1 and TRBJ2-1; D remains ambiguous. The CDR3 consists of 15 residues. The V end lost 4 bases, the J end lost 0 bases, and 11 bases lay between the germline ends. From germline, CDR1 is SGHRS and CDR2 YFSETQ. The CDR3 protein is CASSRHPSSYNEQFF. The CDR3 DNA is TGCGCCAGCAGCCGCCACCCGAGCTCCTACAATGAGCAGTTCTTC. Using reference TRBV5-1 and TRBJ2-1 for the parts outside the CDR3, the full variable domain is KAGVTQTPRYLIKTRGQQVTLSCSPISGHRSVSWYQQTPGQGLQFLFEYFSETQRNKGNFPGRFSGRQFSNSRSEMNVSTLELGDSALYLCASSRHPSSYNEQFFGPGTRLTVL.

The chain links TRBV10-1 to TRBJ1-2; D not resolved. Trimming stripped 8 bases from V and 7 bases from J, with 14 bases between. This CDR3 spans 12 amino acids. CDR1 and CDR2 (germline): WNHNN, SYGVQD (reference sequence). The CDR3 reads CASEGSGGGYTF. CDR3 coding DNA: TGCGCCAGCGAAGGCTCTGGAGGTGGCTACACCTTC.

The chain has TRBV19 and TRBJ1-1; 10 bases map to TRBD1. Trimming cost V 6 bases and J 6 bases; bases outside gene matches: 7. The CDR3 has 14 residues. CDR1 and CDR2 from the germline V gene are LNHDA and SQIVND (reference sequence). CDR3 DNA: TGTGCCAGTAGGGACAGGGGGAAGCTGGCTGAAGCTTTCTTT. Amino acids: CASRDRGKLAEAFF.

This chain connects TRBV29-1 to TRBJ2-1; 12 nucleotides agree with TRBD2. The CDR3 sequence is 14 residues long. V lost 7 bases to trimming and J lost 9 bases; unmatched junction nucleotides: 10. Looked up from germline, CDR1 is SQVTM and CDR2 is ANQGSEA. CDR3 amino acids: CSAQDGTSGLEQFF. The CDR3 DNA reads as TGCAGCGCACAAGACGGGACTAGCGGGCTTGAGCAGTTCTTC.

The rearrangement links TRBV3-1 (or the pseudogene TRBV3-2) to TRBJ1-1; D might be TRBD1 (5 bases). The CDR3 has 16 residues. Germline V gives CDR1 LGHDT, CDR2 YNNKEL (reference sequence). V shed 1 base and J shed 4 bases, with 16 bases lying between them. The CDR3 loop is CASSQGRGTWGTEAFF. In DNA form, the CDR3 reads TGTGCCAGCAGCCAAGGAAGGGGCACATGGGGCACTGAAGCTTTCTTT.

The chain uses TRBV18 and TRBJ1-1, with D unresolved. The CDR3 loop spans 15 amino acids. CDR1 and CDR2 (germline): KGHSH, LQKENI. V lost 4 bases to trimming and J lost 5 bases, with 17 bases between them. This chain's CDR3 is CASSLREGGRTEAFF. CDR3 DNA sequence: TGTGCCAGCTCACTACGGGAGGGAGGAAGAACTGAAGCTTTCTTT.

This sequence joins TRBV12-2 and TRBJ1-4; TRBD1 was called by the table and not checked on the DNA. TRBV12-2 is deemed a pseudogene. The CDR3 sequence is 16 residues long. CDR3 in DNA: TGTGCAAGTCGCTTAGTCCAACAGGGGGTTATTGAAAAACTGTTTTTT. Protein product: CASRLVQQGVIEKLFF.

V gene TRBV7-6 combines with J gene TRBJ1-3; weak D call: TRBD1 (6 bases). This CDR3 region has 16 residues. The V gene lost 5 bases and the J gene lost 4 bases, with 18 bases spanning the gap. Germline V lookup: CDR1 SGHVS, CDR2 FNYEAQ. The CDR3 sequence is CASSALYRDKGNTIYF. The CDR3 DNA follows: TGTGCCAGCAGCGCCTTATATCGGGACAAAGGAAACACCATATATTTT.

This sequence joins TRBV6-5 and TRBJ1-1; D is unclear. The CDR3 runs to 13 residues. Germline-derived CDR1 and CDR2 are MNHEY and SVGAGI. Trimming stripped 7 bases from V and 1 base from J, with 10 bases between. The CDR3 DNA sequence: TGTGCCAGCACCCCTCCGGGGAACACTGAAGCTTTCTTT. It specifies CASTPPGNTEAFF.

The V gene is TRBV24-1, the J gene TRBJ1-2; D unresolved. CDR3 size: 14 residues. V was trimmed by 0 bases and J by 1 base, leaving 5 bases between them. Germline V CDR1 and CDR2: KGHDR, SFDVKD. This chain's CDR3 is CATSDLEHNYGYTF. In DNA form, the CDR3 reads TGTGCCACCAGTGATTTGGAGCATAACTATGGCTACACCTTC.

The V gene is TRBV28, the J gene TRBJ2-1; 10 nucleotides match TRBD2. This CDR3 comprises 16 residues. The trim removed 2 bases at V and 1 base at J, leaving 2 bases unmatched. The germline V gene has CDR1 MDHEN and CDR2 SYDVKM. The DNA for the CDR3 is TGTGCCAGCAGTTTAATAGCGGGGGGTTCCTACAATGAGCAGTTCTTC. Translated, it gives CASSLIAGGSYNEQFF.

This clone was detected a few times. J is TRBJ1-2 and V is TRBV6-2 or TRBV6-3, with TRBD1 matching over 7 bases. The V gene end was trimmed by 6 bases and the J gene end by 8 bases; junction bases not matched to a gene: 9. Germline V lookup: CDR1 MNHEY, CDR2 SVGEGT. This CDR3 spans 13 amino acids. CDR3 sequence (DNA): TGTGCCAGCAGCCCCCAGGGGGATTCCGGCTACACCTTC. This sequence encodes CASSPQGDSGYTF.

This clone was seen more than once but under ten times. The chain carries TRBV4-2 and TRBJ1-3, with TRBD1 as a possible D gene (6 bases). This CDR3 comprises 19 residues. Germline CDR1 reads LGHNA; CDR2 reads YNFKEQ. Trimming left V 4 bases short and J 2 bases short, with 24 bases between. In nucleotides, the CDR3 is TGTGCCAGCAGCCCCTTGGGGGCAAGACCCCCATCGGCTGGAAACACCATATATTTT. It translates to CASSPLGARPPSAGNTIYF.

The rearrangement links TRBV12-3 or TRBV12-4 to TRBJ1-1, with D uncertain. The CDR3 spans 13 residues. Trimming cost V 2 bases and J 1 base, with 5 bases left between them. The CDR3 DNA follows: TGTGCCAGCAGTTTATTGAGGAACACTGAAGCTTTCTTT. Translated, it gives CASSLLRNTEAFF.

This clone was counted ten times or more. The CDR3 coding sequence is TGCGCCAGCAGTCTAGCGGTGAACACCGGGGAGCTGTTTTTT. Its protein is CASSLAVNTGELFF. The chain uses TRBV4-1 and TRBJ2-2, with TRBD2 identical over 7 bases. The CDR3 runs 14 residues. Germline CDR1 and CDR2: MGHRA and YSYEKL. The V gene end was trimmed by 6 bases and the J gene end by 1 base; junction bases not matched to a gene: 2.

J is TRBJ1-2 and V is TRBV7-2; a possible D gene is TRBD1 (5 bases). The germline gives CDR1 SGHTA, CDR2 FQGNSA. There are 13 residues in the CDR3. The V and J ends lost 5 bases and 5 bases respectively, with 12 bases between them. The DNA of the CDR3 is TGTGCCAGCAGCCCTGGGGGGGATTATGGCTACACCTTC. Translated, it gives CASSPGGDYGYTF.

This clone was seen more than once but under ten times. The chain joins TRBV19 to TRBJ2-3; possible D gene TRBD2, 6 bases. The CDR3 has 15 residues. Germline values: CDR1 LNHDA, CDR2 SQIVND (reference sequence). The germline V and J ends were trimmed by 6 bases and 3 bases, with 16 bases remaining between them. The CDR3 sequence is CASRGDPRGTDTQYF. CDR3 bases: TGTGCCAGTAGGGGGGATCCCCGGGGGACAGATACGCAGTATTTT.

The rearrangement links TRBV24-1 to TRBJ2-7, with 8 bases matching TRBD1. Germline-derived CDR1 and CDR2 are KGHDR and SFDVKD. The CDR3 totals 15 residues. With 3 bases clipped from V and 5 bases from J, the junction kept 8 bases outside the gene matches. This chain's CDR3 is CATSDTWTGSNEQYF. The CDR3 coding sequence is TGTGCCACCAGTGATACCTGGACAGGGTCAAACGAGCAGTACTTC.